This note documents a single TCR beta chain sequence. Noted treatment: preoperative locoregional IRX-2 cytokine immunotherapy. This phase Ib study tested locoregional IRX-2 cytokine immunotherapy given before surgery. The data stem from a study of preoperative IRX-2 immunotherapy in early breast cancer. Data came from immunoSEQ multiplex PCR; TCRdb stores just in-frame clones and leaves some out. The sample includes 35,000 to 55,000 clones, approximately 95% of them seen just once. The input for sequencing was tumor tissue, taken after IRX-2 immunotherapy. This clonotype was obtained from a human donor with breast cancer.

CDR3 loop: CASSQDRTGAYGYTF. CDR3 sequence (DNA): TGCGCCAGCAGCCAGGACCGAACAGGGGCCTATGGCTACACCTTC. V and J are TRBV4-3 and TRBJ1-2; 7 bases line up with TRBD1. With V trimmed by 3 bases and J by 4 bases, 8 bases remained unmatched. Germline V gene sequence: CDR1 LGHNA, CDR2 YSLEER. The CDR3 loop spans 15 amino acids.